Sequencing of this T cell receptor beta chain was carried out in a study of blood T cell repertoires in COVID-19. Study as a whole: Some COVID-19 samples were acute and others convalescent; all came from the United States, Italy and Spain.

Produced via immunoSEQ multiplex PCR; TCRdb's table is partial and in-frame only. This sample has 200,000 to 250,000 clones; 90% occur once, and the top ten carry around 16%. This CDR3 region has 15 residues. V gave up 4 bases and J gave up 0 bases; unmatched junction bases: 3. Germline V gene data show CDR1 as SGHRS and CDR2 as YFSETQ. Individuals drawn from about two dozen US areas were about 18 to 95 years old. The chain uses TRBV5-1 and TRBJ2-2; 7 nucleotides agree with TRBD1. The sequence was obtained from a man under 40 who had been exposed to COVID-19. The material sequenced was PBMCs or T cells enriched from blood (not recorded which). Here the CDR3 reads CASSLGTANTGELFF. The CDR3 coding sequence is TGCGCCAGCAGCCTCGGGACAGCGAACACCGGGGAGCTGTTTTTT.